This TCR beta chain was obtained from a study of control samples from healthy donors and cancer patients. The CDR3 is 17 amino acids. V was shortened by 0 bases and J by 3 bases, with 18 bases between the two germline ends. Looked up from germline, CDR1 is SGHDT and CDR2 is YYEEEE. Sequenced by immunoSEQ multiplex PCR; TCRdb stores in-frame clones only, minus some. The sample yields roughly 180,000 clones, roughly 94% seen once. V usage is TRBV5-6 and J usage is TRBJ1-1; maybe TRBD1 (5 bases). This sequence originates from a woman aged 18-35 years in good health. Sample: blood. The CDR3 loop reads CASSLGEGVGLYTEAFF. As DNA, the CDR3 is TGTGCCAGCAGCTTGGGGGAAGGGGTTGGTTTGTACACTGAAGCTTTCTTT.